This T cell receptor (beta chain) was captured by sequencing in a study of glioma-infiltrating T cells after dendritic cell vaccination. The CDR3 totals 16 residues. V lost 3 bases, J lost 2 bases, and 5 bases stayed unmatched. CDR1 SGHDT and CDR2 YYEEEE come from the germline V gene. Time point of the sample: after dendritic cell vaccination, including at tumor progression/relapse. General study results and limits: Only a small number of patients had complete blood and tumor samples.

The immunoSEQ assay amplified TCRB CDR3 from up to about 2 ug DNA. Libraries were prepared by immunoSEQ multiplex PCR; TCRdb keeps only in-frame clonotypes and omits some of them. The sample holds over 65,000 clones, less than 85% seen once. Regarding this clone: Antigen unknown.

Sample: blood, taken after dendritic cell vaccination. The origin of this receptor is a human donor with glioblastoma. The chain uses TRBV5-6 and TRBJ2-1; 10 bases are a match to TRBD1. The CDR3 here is CASSWDRGEAYNEQFF. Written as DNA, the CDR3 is TGTGCCAGCAGCTGGGACAGGGGAGAGGCCTACAATGAGCAGTTCTTC.